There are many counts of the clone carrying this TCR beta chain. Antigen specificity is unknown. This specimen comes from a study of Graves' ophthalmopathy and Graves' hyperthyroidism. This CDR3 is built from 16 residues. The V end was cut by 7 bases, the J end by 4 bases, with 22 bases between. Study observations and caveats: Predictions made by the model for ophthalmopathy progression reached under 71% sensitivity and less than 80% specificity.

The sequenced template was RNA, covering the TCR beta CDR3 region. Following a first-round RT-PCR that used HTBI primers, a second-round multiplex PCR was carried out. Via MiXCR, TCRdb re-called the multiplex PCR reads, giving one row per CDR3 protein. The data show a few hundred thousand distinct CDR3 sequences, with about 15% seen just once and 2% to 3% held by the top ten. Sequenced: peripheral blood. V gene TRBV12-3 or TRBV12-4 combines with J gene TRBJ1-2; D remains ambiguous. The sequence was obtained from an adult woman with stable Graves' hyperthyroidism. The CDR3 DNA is TGTGCCAGCATCCCCCCTCGGGCAGCATACCCCTATGGCTACACCTTC. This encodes CASIPPRAAYPYGYTF.